The 10 T cell receptor beta chains reported below all come from one sample, sequenced in a study of shared clonotypes between healthy human individuals. Repertoires were generated with immunoSEQ multiplex PCR, while TCRdb's copy carries only in-frame clones and drops some. The sample shows 75,000 to 100,000 clones, less than 60% of them seen only once. What was sequenced was PBMCs. These receptors came from a woman aged 40 to 50 in good health. Some clones in this sample may be carry-over from other donors' samples.

This clone occurred a few times. The chain recombines TRBV6-5 with TRBJ1-5; D might be TRBD1 (5 bases). V was shortened by 4 bases and J by 5 bases, with 9 bases between the two germline ends. The CDR3 runs 13 residues. In germline, CDR1 is MNHEY, CDR2 SVGAGI. This CDR3 reads CASSSDRDQPQHF. The CDR3 nucleotides are TGTGCCAGCAGTTCCGACAGAGATCAGCCCCAGCATTTT.

The chain joins TRBV5-1 to TRBJ1-2, with 7 bases aligning to TRBD1. Trimming removed 0 bases from V and 3 bases from J; junction bases left unmatched: 2. CDR3 size: 14 residues. Germline CDR1 SGHRS, CDR2 YFSETQ. CDR3 in amino acids: CASSLDQGDYGYTF. The CDR3, as DNA: TGCGCCAGCAGCTTGGATCAGGGGGACTATGGCTACACCTTC.

V gene TRBV7-8 combines with J gene TRBJ2-5, with 8 bases matching TRBD1. With V trimmed by 1 base and J by 3 bases, 4 bases remained unmatched. CDR1 SGHVS and CDR2 FQNEAQ come from the germline V gene. The CDR3 runs to 15 residues. The CDR3 region has the DNA TGTGCCAGCAGCTTAGTGGGACAGGCCAAAGAGACCCAGTACTTC. Translated: CASSLVGQAKETQYF.

There are a few counts of this clone. This chain connects TRBV7-9 to TRBJ1-2; TRBD1 aligns across 7 bases. CDR1 and CDR2 (germline): SEHNR, FQNEAQ (reference sequence). V gave up 8 bases and J gave up 3 bases; unmatched junction bases: 6. The CDR3 runs to 13 residues. CDR3 region: CASSTGNDYGYTF. Written as DNA, the CDR3 is TGTGCCAGCTCGACAGGGAATGACTATGGCTACACCTTC.

This clone was counted many times. This chain joins TRBV10-3 and TRBJ2-4, with D possibly being TRBD2 (6 bases). Trimming removed 4 bases from V and 9 bases from J, with 13 bases in between. Germline V gene sequence: CDR1 ENHRY, CDR2 SYGVKD. CDR3 length: 13 residues. CDR3 nucleotide sequence: TGTGCCATCAGTGTGGAGGGAGACGGCATTCAGTACTTC. Its translation: CAISVEGDGIQYF.

The chain couples TRBV5-4 to TRBJ1-6, with 9 bases matching TRBD1. Losses at the gene ends were 4 bases for V and 7 bases for J; bases not matched to a gene: 6. Germline loops: CDR1 SGHNT, CDR2 YYREEE (reference sequence). CDR3 length: 15 residues. Here the CDR3 reads CASSKGQGSNSPLHF. The CDR3 nucleotides are TGTGCCAGCAGCAAGGGACAGGGTTCAAATTCACCCCTCCACTTT.

This clone was recorded many times. This chain connects TRBV7-3 to TRBJ2-2; either TRBD1 or TRBD2 may supply D (5 bases each). V was trimmed by 2 bases and J by 1 base, leaving 8 bases between them. Germline V CDR1 and CDR2: SGHTA, FQGTGA. The CDR3 covers 15 residues. Written as DNA, the CDR3 is TGTGCCAGCAGCTTACGGGGCCTGAACACCGGGGAGCTGTTTTTT. This sequence encodes CASSLRGLNTGELFF.

This clone has more than one count but fewer than ten. The rearrangement uses TRBV27 and TRBJ2-1, with D possibly TRBD2 on 6 matching bases. This CDR3 region has 15 residues. V was shortened by 8 bases and J by 5 bases, with 19 bases between the two germline ends. The germline CDR1 and CDR2 sequences are MNHEY and SMNVEV (reference sequence). Written as DNA, the CDR3 is TGTGCCAGCTACCGAGGGGCGGGAAAACACAATGAGCAGTTCTTC. The encoded protein is CASYRGAGKHNEQFF.

The chain links TRBV7-2 to TRBJ2-7; the D gene is possibly TRBD1 (6 bases). Trimming removed 1 base at V and 2 bases at J, with 12 bases between. The germline V gene has CDR1 SGHTA and CDR2 FQGNSA. This CDR3 region has 15 residues. The CDR3 loop is CASSLETGTAYEQYF. As DNA, the CDR3 is TGTGCCAGCAGCTTAGAGACAGGTACCGCCTACGAGCAGTACTTC.

The V and J genes are TRBV6-1 and TRBJ1-3; a possible D gene is TRBD1 (6 bases). The CDR3 is made up of 17 amino acids. Germline lookup yields CDR1 MNHNS and CDR2 SASEGT. Trimming took off 4 bases at V and 6 bases at J, with 22 bases between the two ends. The CDR3 is CASSGFPGTIISNTIYF. CDR3 in DNA: TGTGCCAGCAGTGGATTTCCGGGGACAATAATCTCAAACACCATATATTTT.